This T cell receptor beta chain was found in a study of T cell repertoires in cytomegalovirus infection. Study-level background: Both recently identified HLA-C-restricted and well-studied HLA-B-restricted CMV epitopes were used in the study. From public TCR beta signatures came an indication of both CMV infection and matching HLA type.

TCRdb passed the reads through MiXCR, listing each CDR3 protein once. The sample consists of roughly 920,000 distinct CDR3 sequences, around 32% of them appearing once. Study-wide findings and caveats: Cumulative public TCR beta family frequency identified CMV carriers with the relevant HLA. The ex vivo response showed dominance by HLA-C-restricted CMV-specific TCR beta clonotypes.

This clonotype has at least ten counts. Antigen: not known. Per the germline V gene, CDR1 is SGHNT and CDR2 is YYREEE (reference sequence). The V and J ends lost 4 bases and 8 bases, in that order; junction bases with no gene match: 6. This CDR3 is 14 amino acids long. The chain is built from TRBV5-4 and TRBJ1-4, with 9 bases identical to TRBD1. The starting material was cultured CD8+ T cells from PBMCs, obtained from culture after CMV antigen stimulation. The sequence was obtained from a human donor in good health (CMV status not recorded). Some clones in this sample may be carry-over from other donors' samples. The CDR3: CASSSGQGKEKLFF. The CDR3 DNA reads as TGTGCCAGCAGCAGCGGACAGGGGAAGGAAAAACTGTTTTTT.